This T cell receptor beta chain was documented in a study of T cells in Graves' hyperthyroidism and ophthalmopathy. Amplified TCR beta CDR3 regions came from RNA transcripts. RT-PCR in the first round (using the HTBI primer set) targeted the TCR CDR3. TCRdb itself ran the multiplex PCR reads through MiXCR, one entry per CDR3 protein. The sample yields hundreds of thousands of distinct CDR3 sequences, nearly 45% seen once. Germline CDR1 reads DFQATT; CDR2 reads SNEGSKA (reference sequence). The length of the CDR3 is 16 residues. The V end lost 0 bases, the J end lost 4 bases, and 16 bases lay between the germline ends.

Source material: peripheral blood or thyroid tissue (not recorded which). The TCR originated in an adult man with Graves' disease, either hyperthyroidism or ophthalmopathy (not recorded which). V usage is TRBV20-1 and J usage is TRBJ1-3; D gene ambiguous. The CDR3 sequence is CSARDGSKIGGNTIYF. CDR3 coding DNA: TGCAGTGCTAGAGATGGGTCCAAAATTGGAGGAAACACCATATATTTT.